These 6 T cell receptor beta chains came from one sample sequenced in a study of radiotherapy plus CTLA-4 blockade in lung cancer. The table came from immunoSEQ multiplex PCR; TCRdb's copy has only in-frame clones and leaves some out. Altogether about 110,000 clones are present, around 85% being singletons, with the ten largest covering 2.4%. Sequences were derived from peripheral blood, sampled from a patient treated with radiotherapy plus ipilimumab. The receptors stem from a human donor with non-small cell lung cancer that progressed on radiotherapy plus ipilimumab. Some clones in this sample may be carry-over from other donors' samples.

The CDR3 spells CASSRQAQPQHF. As DNA, the CDR3 is TGCGCCAGCAGTCGACAGGCTCAGCCCCAGCATTTT. The chain joins TRBV10-2 to TRBJ1-5; D may be TRBD1 (6 bases). CDR3 size: 12 residues. V was trimmed by 5 bases and J by 6 bases, leaving 8 bases between them. Germline lookup yields CDR1 WSHSY and CDR2 SAAADI.

This chain uses TRBV27 with TRBJ2-5; a possible D gene is TRBD2 (6 bases). The CDR3 consists of 13 residues. Trimming cost V 4 bases and J 2 bases, with 8 bases left between them. Germline V gene sequence: CDR1 MNHEY, CDR2 SMNVEV (reference sequence). The CDR3 region is CASSWRGQETQYF. CDR3 bases: TGTGCCAGCAGTTGGAGGGGACAAGAGACCCAGTACTTC.

The CDR3 nucleotides read TGTGCCAGCAGCTTAGGCAGCCAAGAGACCCAGTACTTC. Amino acids: CASSLGSQETQYF. J is TRBJ2-5 and V is TRBV11-2; D is unclear. CDR1 and CDR2 (germline): SGHAT, FQNNGV. The V end lost 1 base, the J end lost 1 base, and 4 bases lay between the germline ends. The CDR3 consists of 13 residues.

The chain is built from TRBV28 and TRBJ1-2; the D is unclear. In germline, CDR1 is MDHEN, CDR2 SYDVKM. Trimming stripped 3 bases from V and 6 bases from J, with 14 bases between. There are 14 residues in the CDR3. The DNA of the CDR3 is TGTGCCAGCAGTTTCACCGCGTTCCGGGATGGCTACACCTTC. Amino acids: CASSFTAFRDGYTF.

The J gene is TRBJ1-1, the V gene TRBV6-6, with a weak D call TRBD1 (6 bases). The CDR3 runs 16 residues. The germline gives CDR1 MNHNY, CDR2 SVGAGI (reference sequence). Trimming took 3 bases from V and 6 from J, leaving 20 bases between them. CDR3 region: CASSYQDSRMAAEAFF. The CDR3 DNA follows: TGTGCCAGCAGTTATCAGGACAGTCGGATGGCGGCTGAAGCTTTCTTT.

This clone is judged medium-sized. V is TRBV11-2 and J is TRBJ1-1; 8 bases agree with TRBD1. V was pared by 4 bases and J by 0 bases, with 7 bases of the junction left unmatched. Germline CDR1 reads SGHAT; CDR2 reads FQNNGV. CDR3 length: 16 residues. Here the CDR3 reads CASSYPRQGLNTEAFF. The CDR3 DNA reads TGTGCCAGCAGCTACCCAAGACAGGGGTTGAACACTGAAGCTTTCTTT.